This T cell receptor (beta chain) was identified in a study of human T cells and chemical hapten exposure. Study at large: Patch tests applied 0.01% DPC to the upper back and were scored after 6 days. Study-wide findings and caveats: With DPC sensitization, TCRs exceeding 1 in 1000 frequency showed no change. The study found that PT1 expanded TCR counts correlated positively with patch test score.

This clonotype was detected many times. No antigen is known for it. Time point indicated: pre-sensitization, week 0. Indicated treatment: therapeutic diphenylcyclopropenone sensitization with weekly scalp DPC. Germline lookup yields CDR1 SQVTM and CDR2 ANQGSEA. Trimming cost V 6 bases and J 7 bases, with 13 bases left between them. CDR3 size: 12 residues. TCRdb reprocessed the RACE reads with MiXCR, giving one entry per CDR3 protein. The repertoire holds about 290,000 distinct CDR3 sequences, with approximately 8% as singletons. The chain recombines TRBV29-1 with TRBJ2-1; D possibly corresponds to TRBD1 (6 bases). The sequencing used whole blood, collected in connection with sensitization to the hapten diphenylcyclopropenone (DPC). This receptor was obtained from a man aged 18-30 years with alopecia areata. Some clones in this sample may be carry-over from other donors' samples. Here the CDR3 reads CSVSRGQNEQFF. Written as DNA, the CDR3 is TGCAGCGTCAGCAGGGGTCAGAATGAGCAGTTCTTC.